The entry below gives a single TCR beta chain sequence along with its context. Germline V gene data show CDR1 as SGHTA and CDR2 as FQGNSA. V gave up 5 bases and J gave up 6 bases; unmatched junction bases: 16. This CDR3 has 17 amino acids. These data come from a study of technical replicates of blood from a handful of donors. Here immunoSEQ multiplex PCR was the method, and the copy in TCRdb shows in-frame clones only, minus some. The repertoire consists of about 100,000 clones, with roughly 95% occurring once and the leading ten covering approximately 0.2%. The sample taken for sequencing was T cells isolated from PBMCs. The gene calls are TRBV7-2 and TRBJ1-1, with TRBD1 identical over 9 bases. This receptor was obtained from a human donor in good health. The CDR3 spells CASSLLPTGQGGPEAFF. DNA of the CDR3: TGTGCCAGCAGCCTCCTGCCTACGGGACAGGGTGGCCCTGAAGCTTTCTTT. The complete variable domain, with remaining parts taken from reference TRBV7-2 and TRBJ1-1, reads GAGVSQSPSNKVTEKGKDVELRCDPISGHTALYWYRQSLGQGLEFLIYFQGNSAPDKSGLPSDRFSAERTGGSVSTLTIQRTQQEDSAVYLCASSLLPTGQGGPEAFFGQGTRLTVV.